One sample yielded the 2 T cell receptor beta chains listed below, sequenced in a study of metastatic and nonmetastatic thyroid tumors. TCRdb reanalyzed the PCR reads with MiXCR. Seen here are about 40,000 clones, about an eighth observed once, and the top ten hold under 25%. No patient had received any treatment before thyroid surgery. The specimen sequenced was blood. These receptors came from a female donor with papillary thyroid cancer or a benign thyroid nodule (not recorded which). Some clones in this sample may be carry-over from other donors' samples.

This clone has a count of ten or more. V usage is TRBV11-1 and J usage is TRBJ1-3, with a possible D match to TRBD1 (5 bases). Germline CDR1 SGHAT, CDR2 FQDESV (reference sequence). The CDR3 is 16 residues long. V was trimmed by 11 bases and J by 0 bases, leaving 20 bases between them. CDR3: CAAAAGTGRSGNTIYF. The CDR3 DNA follows: TGTGCCGCAGCTGCCGGAACAGGCCGCTCTGGAAACACCATATATTTT.

This clone was detected ten times or more. One end of the junction is discordant with germline, which a read error may explain. The chain recombines TRBV6-1 with TRBJ1-2; TRBD1 matches at 7 bases. In germline, CDR1 is MNHNS, CDR2 SASEGT. The CDR3 sequence is 14 residues long. In nucleotides, the CDR3 is TGTGCCAGCAGTCAAGCCGGGACAGCCTATGGCTACACCTTC. Protein product: CASSQAGTAYGYTF.